This is a list of T cell receptor beta chains from one sample in a study of T cells in localized non-small cell lung cancer. The table came from immunoSEQ multiplex PCR; TCRdb's copy has only in-frame clones and leaves some out. Here the sample spans 30,000 or so clones, roughly 87% being singletons. Specimen: peripheral blood mononuclear cells, collected before any cancer treatment. These receptors were obtained from a woman aged 35 to 75 with stage III lung adenocarcinoma. Both conserved end residues are part of each CDR3. D genes are given only for firm matches. A clone size is listed for some rows: how often the clone was seen (once, few, many), or a class if it is expanded.

CDR3 DNA: TGTGCCAGCAGTGTCCCGGGACAGGCCTACGAGCAGTACTTC
CDR3 protein: CASSVPGQAYEQYF
clone size: NA
V gene: TRBV28
CDR3 length: 14
J gene: TRBJ2-7
D gene: TRBD1

CDR3 DNA: TGTGCCAGCAGTGAGGGGGCGGGTCAGCCCCAGCATTTT
CDR3 protein: CASSEGAGQPQHF
clone size: NA
V gene: TRBV2
CDR3 length: 13
J gene: TRBJ1-5
D gene: NA

CDR3 DNA: TGCGCCAGCAGCCCGCCCCTAGGAACGAACACCGGGGAGCTGTTTTTT
CDR3 protein: CASSPPLGTNTGELFF
clone size: NA
V gene: TRBV5-1
CDR3 length: 16
J gene: TRBJ2-2
D gene: NA

CDR3 DNA: TGTGCCAGCAGTGGGGACTTGAAACTGTTTTTT
CDR3 protein: CASSGDLKLFF
clone size: NA
V gene: TRBV6-5
CDR3 length: 11
J gene: TRBJ1-4
D gene: NA

CDR3 DNA: TGTGCCAGCAGTCCTCGACTAGCGGGATTAGAGACCCAGTACTTC
CDR3 protein: CASSPRLAGLETQYF
clone size: once
V gene: TRBV27
CDR3 length: 15
J gene: TRBJ2-5
D gene: TRBD2

CDR3 DNA: TGTGCCAGCAGCTTATCGGGGCGGGAGAGAATGGCGCAGTATTTT
CDR3 protein: CASSLSGRERMAQYF
clone size: NA
V gene: TRBV7-6
CDR3 length: 15
J gene: TRBJ2-3
D gene: TRBD2

CDR3 DNA: TGTGCCAGCAGTTTAACGTGGGGGTTTGGGGAGCTGTTTTTT
CDR3 protein: CASSLTWGFGELFF
clone size: once
V gene: TRBV27
CDR3 length: 14
J gene: TRBJ2-2
D gene: NA

CDR3 DNA: TGTGCCAGCAGCTTGTACCGGGGGGGACCAGATACGCAGTATTTT
CDR3 protein: CASSLYRGGPDTQYF
clone size: NA
V gene: TRBV5-6
CDR3 length: 15
J gene: TRBJ2-3
D gene: TRBD2

CDR3 DNA: TGTGCCAGCAGCGTGCGAGCAGGGGTTGGCACTGAAGCTTTCTTT
CDR3 protein: CASSVRAGVGTEAFF
clone size: NA
V gene: TRBV9
CDR3 length: 15
J gene: TRBJ1-1
D gene: NA

CDR3 DNA: TGTGCCAGCAGTTTATCGAAGGGGGATCGGAATCAGCCCCAGCATTTT
CDR3 protein: CASSLSKGDRNQPQHF
clone size: NA
V gene: TRBV27
CDR3 length: 16
J gene: TRBJ1-5
D gene: NA

CDR3 DNA: TGTGCCAGCAGTTCAGGACAGGGGGCACTAGCGGGAGTAGGAGACGGGGAGCTGTTTTTT
CDR3 protein: CASSSGQGALAGVGDGELFF
clone size: NA
V gene: TRBV28
CDR3 length: 20
J gene: TRBJ2-2
D gene: NA

CDR3 DNA: TGTGCCAGCAGTCCCGGCCGAGAATTCTACGAGCAGTACTTC
CDR3 protein: CASSPGREFYEQYF
clone size: NA
V gene: TRBV6-5
CDR3 length: 14
J gene: TRBJ2-7
D gene: NA

CDR3 DNA: TGTGCCAGCAGTTTATTCGTTAGAAACACTGAAGCTTTCTTT
CDR3 protein: CASSLFVRNTEAFF
clone size: NA
V gene: TRBV28
CDR3 length: 14
J gene: TRBJ1-1
D gene: NA

CDR3 DNA: TGTGCCAGCAGTTTTCACGGTGGCGGGACTGAAGCTTTCTTT
CDR3 protein: CASSFHGGGTEAFF
clone size: NA
V gene: TRBV28
CDR3 length: 14
J gene: TRBJ1-1
D gene: NA

CDR3 DNA: TGTGCCACCAGCCCCCCGGACAGGTTCAGGGGGCCAGATACGCAGTATTTT
CDR3 protein: CATSPPDRFRGPDTQYF
clone size: NA
V gene: TRBV15
CDR3 length: 17
J gene: TRBJ2-3
D gene: TRBD1

CDR3 DNA: TGTGCCATCAGAACCAAGCCTAGCGGGTTTACCTACAATGAGCAGTTCTTC
CDR3 protein: CAIRTKPSGFTYNEQFF
clone size: NA
V gene: TRBV10-3
CDR3 length: 17
J gene: TRBJ2-1
D gene: TRBD2

CDR3 DNA: TGTGCCAGCTGGGCCTTAGACTTGGATTTT
CDR3 protein: CASWALDLDF
clone size: NA
V gene: TRBV2
CDR3 length: 10
J gene: TRBJ2-3
D gene: NA